This T cell receptor beta chain was recovered during a study of T cell responses to AZD1222 COVID-19 vaccine. Sequenced by immunoSEQ multiplex PCR; TCRdb stores in-frame clones only, minus some. There are about 130,000 clones in the sample; 88% occur only once, and under 7% lies in the top ten. There are 11 residues in the CDR3. V was shortened by 6 bases and J by 12 bases, with 12 bases between the two germline ends. Germline V lookup: CDR1 SEHNR, CDR2 FQNEAQ (reference sequence). Whole-study results and caveats: An increase in Spike-specific TCR breadth and depth was observed after two AZD1222 doses. CD4 TCRs associated with vaccination spanned spike, dominating at 160-218 and 743-854. Most donors were white British, females outnumbered males, and clonal diversity was possibly underestimated.

In the case of this clone: Its target is unknown.

The clonotype was recovered from an adult in good health. The sequences come from peripheral blood, collected on day 0 of AZD1222 vaccination. This chain links TRBV7-9 with TRBJ2-1, with a tentative D call TRBD1 (5 bases). DNA for the CDR3: TGTGCCAGCAGTTCGCTCCAGGGGCAGTTCTTC. As protein: CASSSLQGQFF.